This entry lists 26 T cell receptor beta chains sequenced from one sample in a study of human T cells and chemical hapten exposure. Time point indicated: patch test 1, 2 weeks after DPC sensitization. Treatment denoted: therapeutic diphenylcyclopropenone sensitization with weekly scalp DPC. MiXCR, run by TCRdb on the RACE reads, gives a single entry per CDR3 protein. The sample records around 340,000 distinct CDR3 sequences, under 9% being singletons. The sample here was whole blood, taken in connection with sensitization to the hapten diphenylcyclopropenone (DPC). The receptors originated from a woman aged 18-35 years with alopecia areata. Some clones in this sample may be carry-over from other donors' samples.

A few counts support this clonotype. V and J are TRBV6-2 or TRBV6-3 and TRBJ2-5, with D uncertain. Germline assignment: CDR1 MNHEY and CDR2 SVGEGT. This CDR3 comprises 13 residues. V gave up 6 bases and J gave up 4 bases, with 12 bases separating them. The CDR3, as DNA: TGTGCCAGCAGCCCTACGCCCACAGAGACCCAGTACTTC. Its translation: CASSPTPTETQYF.

V usage is TRBV15 and J usage is TRBJ2-6; 7 bases fit TRBD1. The CDR3 consists of 15 residues. Trimming cost V 4 bases and J 4 bases; bases outside gene matches: 4. CDR1 LNHNV and CDR2 YYDKDF come from the germline V gene (reference sequence). The DNA for the CDR3 is TGTGCCACCAGCACCCAGGGGGAAGGGGCCAACGTCCTGACTTTC. Amino acid sequence: CATSTQGEGANVLTF.

This chain uses TRBV7-2 with TRBJ2-3; 9 positions agree with TRBD2. The CDR3 is 16 residues long. Trimming cost V 5 bases and J 0 bases; bases outside gene matches: 6. Germline assignment: CDR1 SGHTA and CDR2 FQGNSA. DNA for the CDR3: TGTGCCAGCAGCCCACTGACTAGCGGAAGCACAGATACGCAGTATTTT. This encodes CASSPLTSGSTDTQYF.

This clonotype occurred a few times. The chain couples TRBV7-9 to TRBJ2-3; TRBD2 is a possible D gene (5 bases). CDR3 length equals 14 residues. Germline V gives CDR1 SEHNR, CDR2 FQNEAQ (reference sequence). The V gene lost 2 bases and the J gene lost 4 bases, with 10 bases spanning the gap. The CDR3 spells CASSLSTGADTQYF. The CDR3, as DNA: TGTGCCAGCAGCTTATCCACCGGGGCAGATACGCAGTATTTT.

This clonotype was counted a few times. This chain joins TRBV14 and TRBJ1-2, with 7 bases aligning to TRBD1. This CDR3 has 18 amino acids. From germline, CDR1 is SGHDN and CDR2 FVKESK. With 3 bases clipped from V and 3 bases from J, the junction kept 16 bases outside the gene matches. The CDR3 DNA is TGTGCCAGCAGCCATCTTTTTTCTGGAGGGGGCCGGGACTATGGCTACACCTTC. Protein: CASSHLFSGGGRDYGYTF.

V is TRBV4-1 and J is TRBJ2-7, with 10 positions matching TRBD1. V was clipped by 3 bases and J by 3 bases; unmatched bases: 5. The CDR3 totals 15 residues. Per the germline V gene, CDR1 is MGHRA and CDR2 is YSYEKL. In DNA form, the CDR3 reads TGCGCCAGCAGCCAGCCGGGACAGGGGATCTACGAGCAGTACTTC. Encoded protein: CASSQPGQGIYEQYF.

CDR3 residues: CASRSPGTGEAKNIQYF. The CDR3 nucleotides are TGTGCCAGCAGGAGCCCCGGGACAGGCGAAGCCAAAAACATTCAGTACTTC. The chain links TRBV27 to TRBJ2-4, with 8 bases that match TRBD1. CDR1 is MNHEY and CDR2 is SMNVEV in the germline V gene (reference sequence). This CDR3 is built from 17 residues. V lost 6 bases, J lost 0 bases, and 10 bases stayed unmatched.

This clonotype has a count of ten or more. The chain employs TRBV5-1 and TRBJ2-1; 14 bases fit TRBD2. This CDR3 is 19 amino acids long. V lost 3 bases and J lost 4; bases outside the gene matches: 12. CDR1 is SGHRS and CDR2 is YFSETQ in the germline V gene. CDR3 in amino acids: CASSSTTGTSGGEYNEQFF. The CDR3 DNA reads TGCGCCAGCAGCTCAACTACCGGGACTAGCGGGGGAGAGTACAATGAGCAGTTCTTC.

The chain recombines TRBV29-1 with TRBJ1-1, with 9 bases that match TRBD1. CDR3 length equals 13 residues. The trim removed 6 bases at V and 1 base at J, leaving 3 bases unmatched. The germline gives CDR1 SQVTM, CDR2 ANQGSEA. CDR3 DNA sequence: TGCAGCGTAACAGGGGGCCAGAACACTGAAGCTTTCTTT. Protein: CSVTGGQNTEAFF. The full variable domain, rest sourced from reference TRBV29-1 and TRBJ1-1, is SAVISQKPSRDICQRGTSLTIQCQVDSQVTMMFWYRQQPGQSLTLIATANQGSEATYESGFVIDKFPISRPNLTFSTLTVSNMSPEDSSIYLCSVTGGQNTEAFFGQGTRLTVV.

The table lists this clonotype with a few counts. The gene calls are TRBV6-8 and TRBJ1-3; D unresolved. V was pared by 5 bases and J by 0 bases, with 11 bases between. The germline CDR1 and CDR2 sequences are MNHGY and SAAAGT. The CDR3 is 15 residues long. Here the CDR3 DNA reads TGTGCCAGCAGTAACGGTTTGAGCTCTGGAAACACCATATATTTT. Its translation: CASSNGLSSGNTIYF.

The rearrangement uses TRBV29-1 and TRBJ1-2, with D possibly being TRBD1 (5 bases). The CDR3 sequence is 13 residues long. V lost 2 bases to trimming and J lost 3 bases, with 10 bases between them. Looked up from germline, CDR1 is SQVTM and CDR2 is ANQGSEA. CDR3 coding DNA: TGCAGCGTTGAATCAGGGTATGACTATGGCTACACCTTC. Translation: CSVESGYDYGYTF.

The V call is TRBV29-1, the J call TRBJ2-3, with a weak D call TRBD1 (6 bases). Germline V lookup: CDR1 SQVTM, CDR2 ANQGSEA. The CDR3 has 12 amino acids. V lost 6 bases and J 4 bases, leaving 11 bases between the germline ends. CDR3 DNA sequence: TGCAGCGTCGATACAGGGTCAGATACGCAGTATTTT. Residues: CSVDTGSDTQYF.

This clonotype showed up many times. V is TRBV18 and J is TRBJ2-3; D possibly corresponds to TRBD1 (5 bases). The germline V gene has CDR1 KGHSH and CDR2 LQKENI. The CDR3 consists of 14 residues. Trimming cost V 1 base and J 5 bases, with 10 bases left between them. In nucleotides, the CDR3 is TGTGCCAGCTCACCACAGACAGCTCTAGATACGCAGTATTTT. It specifies CASSPQTALDTQYF.

This clonotype was detected a few times. The J gene is TRBJ2-3, the V gene TRBV13; possible D gene TRBD2, 6 bases. CDR3 length: 14 amino acids. Per germline, CDR1 PRHDT and CDR2 FYEKMQ (reference sequence). V lost 10 bases and J 0 bases, leaving 14 bases between the germline ends. The CDR3 coding sequence is TGTGCCACCCGGGACTTTACTAGCACAGATACGCAGTATTTT. Amino acids: CATRDFTSTDTQYF.

At least ten counts were recorded for this clonotype. The rearrangement uses TRBV7-6 and TRBJ2-2; D not certain. This CDR3 region has 13 residues. Trimming took off 1 base at V and 10 bases at J, with 10 bases between the two ends. Germline assignment: CDR1 SGHVS and CDR2 FNYEAQ. The chain's CDR3 is CASSLEVGTELFF. The DNA for the CDR3 is TGTGCCAGCAGCTTAGAGGTCGGAACGGAGCTGTTTTTT.

The CDR3 bases are TGTGCCAGCAGAACCGGACAGATCGCGAACACCGGGGAGCTGTTTTTT. Translating it yields CASRTGQIANTGELFF. The chain joins TRBV3-1 to TRBJ2-2, with D perhaps TRBD1 (6 bases). Deletions cut 6 bases from V and 0 bases from J, with 14 bases between. There are 16 residues in the CDR3. Germline-derived CDR1 and CDR2 are LGHDT and YNNKEL (reference sequence).

This clonotype was detected ten times or more. CDR3 residues: CASSLNIDGRRTDTQYF. The CDR3 nucleotides read TGTGCCAGCAGTTTAAATATCGATGGCAGGCGCACAGATACGCAGTATTTT. The chain has TRBV12-3 or TRBV12-4 and TRBJ2-3; the D is unclear. The CDR3 extends over 17 amino acids. The V gene lost 2 bases and the J gene lost 1 base, with 16 bases spanning the gap.

This clonotype was seen many times. The rearrangement uses TRBV20-1 and TRBJ2-3; D gene ambiguous. Germline CDR1 is DFQATT and CDR2 is SNEGSKA (reference sequence). The CDR3 runs 13 residues. V was cut by 6 bases and J by 4 bases, with 14 bases left in between. The CDR3 is CSAVPLLADTQYF. The CDR3 DNA is TGCAGTGCCGTACCCCTTTTGGCAGATACGCAGTATTTT.

This clonotype showed up just a few times. The chain combines TRBV18 with TRBJ1-1; D gene unclear. Germline V lookup: CDR1 KGHSH, CDR2 LQKENI. The CDR3 spans 14 residues. V lost 1 base and J 7 bases, leaving 13 bases between the germline ends. The CDR3 nucleotides read TGTGCCAGCTCACCACGGAAGGGCTTCCTTGAAGCTTTCTTT. This translates into CASSPRKGFLEAFF.

In this sample, this clonotype turned up a few times. The V gene is TRBV6-2 or TRBV6-3, the J gene TRBJ2-1; tentatively, D is TRBD2 (6 bases). V was shortened by 2 bases and J by 2 bases, with 10 bases between the two germline ends. The V gene's germline CDR1 is MNHEY and CDR2 SVGEGT. The length of the CDR3 is 15 residues. CDR3 sequence reads: CASSYGGVPYNEQFF. The CDR3 nucleotides read TGTGCCAGCAGTTACGGAGGGGTCCCCTACAATGAGCAGTTCTTC.

The J gene is TRBJ1-2, the V gene TRBV12-3 or TRBV12-4, with D unclear. The CDR3 runs 12 residues. Between the trimmed V and J ends, which lost 2 bases and 4 bases, there was a span of 5 bases. The CDR3 sequence is CASSLLLYGYTF. The DNA of the CDR3 is TGTGCCAGCAGTTTATTACTCTATGGCTACACCTTC.

There are many counts of this clonotype. This rearrangement joins TRBV6-6 to TRBJ2-2, with TRBD1 matching over 7 bases. The CDR3 consists of 16 residues. V gave up 6 bases and J gave up 4 bases; unmatched junction bases: 11. Germline-derived CDR1 and CDR2 are MNHNY and SVGAGI (reference sequence). Here the CDR3 DNA reads TGTGCCAGCAGGGAAGACAGGGTTGAGGCCACCGGGGAGCTGTTTTTT. Encoded protein: CASREDRVEATGELFF.

This clonotype has more than one count but fewer than ten. This chain uses TRBV29-1 with TRBJ1-4; unclear D gene. The ends were cut back, 5 bases at V and 6 bases at J, with 13 bases in the middle. Germline V gene sequence: CDR1 SQVTM, CDR2 ANQGSEA. There are 13 residues in the CDR3. CDR3 sequence reads: CSVSPGLDEKLFF. CDR3 bases: TGCAGCGTTTCCCCGGGTCTTGATGAAAAACTGTTTTTT.

In its sample, this clonotype was seen many times. J is TRBJ2-7 and V is TRBV7-2, with D unclear. From germline, CDR1 is SGHTA and CDR2 FQGNSA. V shed 2 bases and J shed 2 bases, with 4 bases lying between them. The CDR3 totals 12 residues. CDR3 coding DNA: TGTGCCAGCAGCTTACCGCCCTACGAGCAGTACTTC. Protein sequence: CASSLPPYEQYF.

The chain has TRBV6-1 and TRBJ1-2, with unresolved D. This CDR3 has 14 amino acids. The germline gives CDR1 MNHNS, CDR2 SASEGT. Trimming stripped 1 base from V and 4 bases from J, with 10 bases between. CDR3 residues: CASSEVEQSYGYTF. In nucleotides, the CDR3 is TGTGCCAGCAGTGAAGTCGAACAGTCCTATGGCTACACCTTC.

This rearrangement joins TRBV11-1 to TRBJ1-1, with a tentative D call TRBD1 (6 bases). Germline CDR1 SGHAT, CDR2 FQDESV (reference sequence). CDR3 length: 14 amino acids. Deletions cut 7 bases from V and 4 bases from J, with 16 bases between. The CDR3 here is CASTLLPQGTEAFF. The CDR3 DNA is TGTGCCAGCACGCTCCTACCACAGGGCACTGAAGCTTTCTTT.